Shown below are 29 T cell receptor beta chains from a single sample sequenced in a study of cytomegalovirus exposure and HLA in healthy donors. Both 60 Vbeta primers and 13 Jbeta primers went into the PCR. Here immunoSEQ multiplex PCR was the method, and the copy in TCRdb shows in-frame clones only, minus some. The sample lists under 140,000 clones; approximately 82% were seen once. The sample taken for sequencing was PBMCs. The receptors were gathered from a man aged 25 to 45 in good health and CMV-seropositive.

The chain recombines TRBV18 with TRBJ2-4; TRBD2 matches 7 bases. V shed 3 bases, J shed 5 bases, and the junction held 10 bases outside the gene matches. The CDR3 is 16 amino acids. Germline V CDR1 and CDR2: KGHSH, LQKENI. CDR3 amino acids: CASSPTAGFVQNIQYF. CDR3 in DNA: TGTGCCAGCTCACCCACAGCGGGGTTTGTCCAAAACATTCAGTACTTC.

This chain joins TRBV6-5 and TRBJ1-2; possibly TRBD1 for D (5 bases). Deletions cut 4 bases from V and 5 bases from J, with 11 bases between. Germline assignment: CDR1 MNHEY and CDR2 SVGAGI. This CDR3 contains 13 residues. The CDR3 protein is CASSSGGGYGYTF. The DNA of the CDR3 is TGTGCCAGCAGTTCGGGGGGAGGGTATGGCTACACCTTC.

V and J are TRBV7-2 and TRBJ1-2; a weak D match, TRBD1 (6 bases). Germline CDR1 SGHTA, CDR2 FQGNSA. The CDR3 loop spans 16 amino acids. The V and J ends lost 5 bases and 0 bases respectively, with 16 bases between them. The CDR3 DNA follows: TGTGCCAGCAGCGGCGCGCGGGGGGCGGCTAACTATGGCTACACCTTC. Amino acid sequence: CASSGARGAANYGYTF.

This chain joins TRBV25-1 and TRBJ1-5; D perhaps matches TRBD1 (6 bases). Germline lookup yields CDR1 MGHDK and CDR2 SYGVNS. Trimming shortened V by 1 base and J by 2 bases, and 15 bases separated the two germline ends. This CDR3 is built from 17 residues. The DNA of the CDR3 is TGTGCCAGCAGTGAATGCCTGGGGGCAGGGCGCAATCAGCCCCAGCATTTT. Translation: CASSECLGAGRNQPQHF.

This chain connects TRBV11-2 to TRBJ1-1; D remains unclear. The CDR3 is made up of 14 amino acids. The germline V and J ends were trimmed by 1 base and 1 base, with 7 bases remaining between them. Germline CDR1 reads SGHAT; CDR2 reads FQNNGV. Here the CDR3 DNA reads TGTGCCAGCAGCTTAGGGGGAGGGAACACTGAAGCTTTCTTT. Translating gives CASSLGGGNTEAFF.

This clone showed up just a few times. The V and J genes are TRBV19 and TRBJ2-3; D gene uncertain. Germline V gives CDR1 LNHDA, CDR2 SQIVND (reference sequence). CDR3 length: 14 amino acids. Trimming shortened V by 1 base and J by 3 bases, and 8 bases separated the two germline ends. The CDR3 DNA sequence: TGTGCCAGTAGTATAGTCTTCAGGACAGATACGCAGTATTTT. It encodes CASSIVFRTDTQYF.

The CDR3 DNA follows: TGTGCCAGCAAGAGCTCTCCCCTCGGCAATCAGCCCCAGCATTTT. It codes for CASKSSPLGNQPQHF. This chain joins TRBV2 and TRBJ1-5; D is uncertain. V gave up 7 bases and J gave up 2 bases, with 15 bases separating them. CDR3 length: 15 residues. CDR1 is SNHLY and CDR2 is FYNNEI in the germline V gene. Full variable domain (rest looked up from reference TRBV2 and TRBJ1-5): EPEVTQTPSHQVTQMGQEVILRCVPISNHLYFYWYRQILGQKVEFLVSFYNNEISEKSEIFDDQFSVERPDGSNFTLKIRSTKLEDSAMYFCASKSSPLGNQPQHFGDGTRLSIL.

The chain links TRBV6-5 to TRBJ2-5; 10 bases are a match to TRBD1. The J call is doubtful: the DNA matches TRBJ2-7 better. The CDR3 has 14 amino acids. The germline V gene encodes CDR1 MNHEY and CDR2 SVGAGI. CDR3 DNA sequence: TGTGCCAGCAGTTACGAGGGACAGGGGCACGAGCAGTACTTC. It translates to CASSYEGQGHEQYF.

CDR3 bases: TGTGCCAGCAGTTTAGCGGGGGGGACAGATACGCAGTATTTT. Amino acids: CASSLAGGTDTQYF. The chain has TRBV28 and TRBJ2-3; 9 bases agree with TRBD2. This CDR3 region has 14 residues. The J segment lost 3 bases and the V segment lost 2 bases, leaving 0 bases of the junction unmatched. The germline V gene has CDR1 MDHEN and CDR2 SYDVKM. The whole variable domain, remainder taken from reference TRBV28 and TRBJ2-3, is DVKVTQSSRYLVKRTGEKVFLECVQDMDHENMFWYRQDPGLGLRLIYFSYDVKMKEKGDIPEGYSVSREKKERFSLILESASTNQTSMYLCASSLAGGTDTQYFGPGTRLTVL.

The chain employs TRBV7-6 and TRBJ2-1, with TRBD1 matching 7 bases. Germline V gene data show CDR1 as SGHVS and CDR2 as FNYEAQ. CDR3 length: 15 amino acids. The V and J ends lost 1 base and 8 bases, in that order; junction bases with no gene match: 8. CDR3 residues: CASSLGEDRAHEQFF. The CDR3 DNA is TGTGCCAGCAGCTTAGGGGAAGACAGGGCCCATGAGCAGTTCTTC.

This chain uses TRBV7-9 with TRBJ1-5; D is possibly TRBD1 (5 bases). Germline CDR1 is SEHNR and CDR2 is FQNEAQ (reference sequence). V lost 1 base and J lost 2, with 12 bases in between. This CDR3 has 16 residues. CDR3 amino acids: CASSLGQGSGNQPQHF. For the CDR3, the DNA is TGTGCCAGCAGCTTAGGCCAGGGTTCGGGCAATCAGCCCCAGCATTTT.

The genes are TRBV11-2 and TRBJ2-4; perhaps TRBD2 as D (6 bases). V shed 4 bases and J shed 1 base, with 20 bases lying between them. Germline CDR1 reads SGHAT; CDR2 reads FQNNGV. The CDR3 contains 18 residues. The CDR3 here is CASSSTLPGGAAKNIQYF. Here the CDR3 DNA reads TGTGCCAGCAGCTCGACCCTACCTGGCGGGGCGGCCAAAAACATTCAGTACTTC.

CDR3 loop: CASAKTLSGGTDTQYF. In DNA, the CDR3 is TGCGCCAGCGCGAAAACCCTTAGCGGGGGGACAGATACGCAGTATTTT. The chain has TRBV5-1 and TRBJ2-3; 10 nucleotides agree with TRBD2. The CDR3 sequence is 16 residues long. Trimming cost V 7 bases and J 3 bases; bases outside gene matches: 11. Germline CDR1 SGHRS, CDR2 YFSETQ. The full variable domain, rest sourced from reference TRBV5-1 and TRBJ2-3, is KAGVTQTPRYLIKTRGQQVTLSCSPISGHRSVSWYQQTPGQGLQFLFEYFSETQRNKGNFPGRFSGRQFSNSRSEMNVSTLELGDSALYLCASAKTLSGGTDTQYFGPGTRLTVL.

The chain is built from TRBV9 and TRBJ2-5; a weak D match, TRBD1 (6 bases). The CDR3 covers 16 residues. The V and J ends lost 3 bases and 5 bases respectively, with 20 bases between them. Germline lookup yields CDR1 SGDLS and CDR2 YYNGEE. As DNA, the CDR3 is TGTGCCAGCAGCGCCCGGGACACTTTAGTACTGGAGACCCAGTACTTC. Its translation: CASSARDTLVLETQYF.

There are a few counts of this clone. The V call is TRBV6-6, the J call TRBJ2-1; weak D call: TRBD1 (5 bases). V lost 5 bases and J lost 3, with 14 bases in between. The CDR3 runs 15 residues. Germline CDR1 is MNHNY and CDR2 is SVGAGI (reference sequence). CDR3 nucleotide sequence: TGTGCCAGCAGTCTTAGTCTTAGGGGCTACAATGAGCAGTTCTTC. Translated, it gives CASSLSLRGYNEQFF.

This rearrangement joins TRBV28 to TRBJ1-4; possible D gene TRBD1, 6 bases. CDR3 length: 15 amino acids. Germline assignment: CDR1 MDHEN and CDR2 SYDVKM. The V gene lost 2 bases and the J gene lost 5 bases, with 12 bases spanning the gap. CDR3 residues: CASSLPQGPNEKLFF. In nucleotides, the CDR3 is TGTGCCAGCAGTTTACCACAGGGTCCGAATGAAAAACTGTTTTTT.

This clone was seen a single time. The chain uses TRBV6-5 and TRBJ2-3, with a weak D call TRBD2 (5 bases). Between the trimmed V and J ends, which lost 4 bases and 0 bases, there was a span of 11 bases. Germline V gives CDR1 MNHEY, CDR2 SVGAGI. The CDR3 spans 15 residues. CDR3 in DNA: TGTGCCAGCAGTTTGTTTCGGGGTAGCACAGATACGCAGTATTTT. It translates to CASSLFRGSTDTQYF.

The rearrangement uses TRBV4-1 and TRBJ2-2; TRBD1 agrees at 7 bases. Germline V lookup: CDR1 MGHRA, CDR2 YSYEKL. Unmatched junction bases numbered 12, after V lost 4 bases and J lost 7 bases. The CDR3 is made up of 16 amino acids. The CDR3 sequence: CASSRLQGPPFGELFF. The CDR3 DNA follows: TGCGCCAGCAGCCGATTACAGGGGCCCCCCTTCGGGGAGCTGTTTTTT.

The chain carries TRBV4-3 and TRBJ2-5, with a possible D match to TRBD2 (7 bases). The germline CDR1 and CDR2 sequences are LGHNA and YSLEER. The CDR3 is 14 amino acids. V was trimmed by 4 bases and J by 1 base, leaving 10 bases between them. CDR3: CASSPGGLQETQYF. The CDR3 DNA is TGCGCCAGCAGCCCGGGGGGCCTCCAAGAGACCCAGTACTTC.

The rearrangement uses TRBV28 and TRBJ2-3; unclear D gene. Germline CDR1 MDHEN, CDR2 SYDVKM. The CDR3 contains 14 residues. The germline V and J ends were trimmed by 6 bases and 2 bases, with 12 bases remaining between them. CDR3 sequence reads: CASRGNYNTDTQYF. CDR3 in DNA: TGTGCCAGCAGAGGAAACTACAACACAGATACGCAGTATTTT.

Only a few counts were recorded for this clone. The CDR3 DNA reads as TGTGCCAGCAGCCCCGCCTCTCCCAGGGTTGCAGAGACCCAGTACTTC. Protein product: CASSPASPRVAETQYF. V usage is TRBV11-2 and J usage is TRBJ2-5; D perhaps matches TRBD1 (5 bases). From germline, CDR1 is SGHAT and CDR2 FQNNGV. The CDR3 length is 16 residues. V lost 5 bases to trimming and J lost 4 bases, with 20 bases between them.

This chain connects TRBV11-2 to TRBJ1-6; 9 nucleotides agree with TRBD1. The germline V gene encodes CDR1 SGHAT and CDR2 FQNNGV. The V gene end was trimmed by 5 bases and the J gene end by 1 base; junction bases not matched to a gene: 6. The CDR3 has 17 residues. The CDR3 region is CASSRGQGRSYNSPLHF. The CDR3 DNA sequence: TGTGCCAGCAGCCGGGGACAGGGAAGGTCCTATAATTCACCCCTCCACTTT.

The genes are TRBV5-1 and TRBJ2-5, with 14 bases fitting TRBD2. Losses at the gene ends were 4 bases for V and 5 bases for J; bases not matched to a gene: 16. Germline CDR1 SGHRS, CDR2 YFSETQ. The CDR3 covers 19 residues. In DNA form, the CDR3 reads TGCGCCAGCAGCCTCGGGACTAGCGGGGGCCTCCCGGGCCGGGAGACCCAGTACTTC. It translates to CASSLGTSGGLPGRETQYF.

There are a few counts of this clone. The genes are TRBV19 and TRBJ2-7, with 7 bases aligning to TRBD2. Germline V lookup: CDR1 LNHDA, CDR2 SQIVND (reference sequence). The CDR3 has 13 amino acids. V trimming: 4 bases; J trimming: 5 bases; junction bases outside the gene matches: 5. As DNA, the CDR3 is TGTGCCAGTAGTAAAAGGACTAGGGACGAGCAGTACTTC. Translated: CASSKRTRDEQYF.

V usage is TRBV27 and J usage is TRBJ2-7; TRBD1 matches at 8 bases. V was pared by 2 bases and J by 2 bases, with 2 bases of the junction left unmatched. The CDR3 runs 14 residues. CDR1 is MNHEY, CDR2 SMNVEV, per germline (reference sequence). The CDR3 DNA reads TGTGCCAGCAGTTTAACGACAGGGGCCTACGAGCAGTACTTC. This gives the protein CASSLTTGAYEQYF.

The J gene is TRBJ2-1, the V gene TRBV5-3, with 9 positions matching TRBD2. TRBV5-3 falls under the ORF class, with uncertain function. The CDR3 totals 18 residues. The ends lost 1 base at V and 2 bases at J; junction bases unmatched: 10. The DNA of the CDR3 is TGTGCCAGAAGCTTGTCCGTGCTAGCGGGGACGACCTACAATGAGCAGTTCTTC. Amino acid sequence: CARSLSVLAGTTYNEQFF.

V and J are TRBV29-1 and TRBJ1-4; D remains unclear. The CDR3 sequence is 13 residues long. V shed 6 bases and J shed 4 bases, with 12 bases lying between them. In germline, CDR1 is SQVTM, CDR2 ANQGSEA. The CDR3 region is CSVSQQSNEKLFF. The CDR3 bases are TGCAGCGTCTCCCAACAGAGTAATGAAAAACTGTTTTTT.

Only a few counts were recorded for this clone. This CDR3 reads CASSSTSGGYEQYF. The DNA for the CDR3 is TGTGCCAGCAGTTCGACTAGCGGGGGTTACGAGCAGTACTTC. The chain joins TRBV27 to TRBJ2-7; 12 bases are a match to TRBD2. This CDR3 contains 14 residues. The germline V gene has CDR1 MNHEY and CDR2 SMNVEV (reference sequence). V dropped 4 bases and J dropped 4; count of bases not matched to a gene: 2.

The rearrangement joins TRBV7-3 to TRBJ1-1; D gene ambiguous. The CDR3 extends over 13 amino acids. V was clipped by 5 bases and J by 4 bases, with 11 bases between them. Germline CDR1 is SGHTA and CDR2 is FQGTGA. The CDR3, as DNA: TGTGCCAGCAGCCCAATGCGGAGCACTGAAGCTTTCTTT. It yields the protein CASSPMRSTEAFF.